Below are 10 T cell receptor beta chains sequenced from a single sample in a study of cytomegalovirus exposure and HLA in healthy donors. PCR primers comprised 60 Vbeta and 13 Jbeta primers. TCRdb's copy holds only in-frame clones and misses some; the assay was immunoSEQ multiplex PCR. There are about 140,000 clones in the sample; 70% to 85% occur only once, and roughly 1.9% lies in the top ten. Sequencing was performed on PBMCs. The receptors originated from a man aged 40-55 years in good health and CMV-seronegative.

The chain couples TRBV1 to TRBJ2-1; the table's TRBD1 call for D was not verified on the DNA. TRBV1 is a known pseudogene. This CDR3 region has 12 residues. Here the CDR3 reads CTSSQGQSKLFF. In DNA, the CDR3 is TGCACCAGCAGCCAAGGACAGTCCAAACTGTTCTTC.

CDR3 protein: CASSSRQGQETQYF. CDR3 in DNA: TGTGCCAGCAGTTCCCGACAGGGGCAAGAGACCCAGTACTTC. This chain uses TRBV27 with TRBJ2-5; TRBD1 agrees at 8 bases. This CDR3 has 14 residues. With V trimmed by 4 bases and J by 2 bases, 3 bases remained unmatched. In germline, CDR1 is MNHEY, CDR2 SMNVEV (reference sequence).

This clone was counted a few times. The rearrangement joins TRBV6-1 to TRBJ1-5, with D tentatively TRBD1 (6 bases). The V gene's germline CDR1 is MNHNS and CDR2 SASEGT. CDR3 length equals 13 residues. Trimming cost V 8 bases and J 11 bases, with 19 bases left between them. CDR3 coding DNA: TGTGCCAGCGCCGACAGGTACCTATGGGCCCAGCATTTT. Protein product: CASADRYLWAQHF.

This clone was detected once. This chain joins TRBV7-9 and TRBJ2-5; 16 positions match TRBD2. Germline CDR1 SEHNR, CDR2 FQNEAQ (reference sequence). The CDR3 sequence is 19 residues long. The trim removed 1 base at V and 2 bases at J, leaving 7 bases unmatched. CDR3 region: CASSLETPGLAGGQETQYF. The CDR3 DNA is TGTGCCAGCAGCTTAGAAACGCCGGGACTAGCGGGGGGGCAAGAGACCCAGTACTTC.

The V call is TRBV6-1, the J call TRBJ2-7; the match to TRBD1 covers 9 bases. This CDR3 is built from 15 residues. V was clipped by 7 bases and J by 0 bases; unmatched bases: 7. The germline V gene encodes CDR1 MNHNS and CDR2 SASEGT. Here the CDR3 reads CASILGTGSSYEQYF. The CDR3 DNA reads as TGTGCCAGCATCTTAGGGACAGGGAGCTCCTACGAGCAGTACTTC.

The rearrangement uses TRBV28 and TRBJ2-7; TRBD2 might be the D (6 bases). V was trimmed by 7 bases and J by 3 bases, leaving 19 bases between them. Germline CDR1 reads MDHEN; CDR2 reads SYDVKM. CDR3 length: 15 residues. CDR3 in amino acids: CASTLGRGAFYEQYF. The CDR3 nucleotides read TGTGCCAGCACCCTTGGGCGGGGCGCGTTCTACGAGCAGTACTTC.

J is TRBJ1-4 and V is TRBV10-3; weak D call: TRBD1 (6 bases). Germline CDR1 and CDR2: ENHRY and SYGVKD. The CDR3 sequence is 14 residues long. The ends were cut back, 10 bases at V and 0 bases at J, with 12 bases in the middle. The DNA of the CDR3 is TGTGCCACCGGACAGAGTGCAACTAATGAAAAACTGTTTTTT. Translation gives CATGQSATNEKLFF.

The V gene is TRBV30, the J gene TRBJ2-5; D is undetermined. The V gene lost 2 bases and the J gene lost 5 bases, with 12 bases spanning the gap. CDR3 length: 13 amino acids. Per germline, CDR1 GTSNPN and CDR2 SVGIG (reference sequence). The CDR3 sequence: CAWSPSETETQYF. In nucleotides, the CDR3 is TGTGCCTGGAGTCCCTCGGAGACGGAGACCCAGTACTTC. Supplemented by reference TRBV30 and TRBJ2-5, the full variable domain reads SQTIHQWPATLVQPVGSPLSLECTVEGTSNPNLYWYRQAAGRGLQLLFYSVGIGQISSEVPQNLSASRPQDRQFILSSKKLLLSDSGFYLCAWSPSETETQYFGPGTRLLVL.

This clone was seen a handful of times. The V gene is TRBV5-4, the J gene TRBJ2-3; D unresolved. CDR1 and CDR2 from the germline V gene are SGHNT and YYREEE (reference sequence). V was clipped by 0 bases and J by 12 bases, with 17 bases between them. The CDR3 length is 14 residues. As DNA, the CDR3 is TGTGCCAGCAGCTTGGACTCTTACACAGATCCCCAGTATTTT. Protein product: CASSLDSYTDPQYF.

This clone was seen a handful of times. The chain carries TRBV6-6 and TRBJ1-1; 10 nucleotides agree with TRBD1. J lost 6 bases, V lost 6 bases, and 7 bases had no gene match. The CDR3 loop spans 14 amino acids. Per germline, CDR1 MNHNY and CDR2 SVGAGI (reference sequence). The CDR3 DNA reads TGTGCCAGCAGCTACGGGACAGGGGCGGCTGAAGCTTTCTTT. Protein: CASSYGTGAAEAFF.